The clone carrying this T cell receptor (beta chain) was counted between two and nine times. Its target is unknown. These data are taken from a study of T cell repertoires in cytomegalovirus infection. About the study: Well-studied HLA-B-restricted CMV epitopes were used in the study alongside recently identified HLA-C-restricted ones. Study-level results: It was HLA-C-restricted CMV-specific TCR beta clonotypes that dominated the response ex vivo.

The CDR3 extends over 15 amino acids. Germline loops: CDR1 MGHRA, CDR2 YSYEKL. Between the trimmed V and J ends, which lost 5 bases and 3 bases, there was a span of 16 bases. TCRdb re-called the reads with MiXCR, one entry per CDR3 protein. The data contain around 430,000 distinct CDR3 sequences, under 55% of them singletons. This clonotype originated in a human donor in good health (CMV status not recorded). Some clones in this sample may be carry-over from other donors' samples. This material consisted of cultured PBMCs, taken from culture after CMV antigen stimulation. V is TRBV4-1 and J is TRBJ1-1; no firm D call. CDR3 nucleotides: TGCGCCAGCAGCGCTACCTACGGGAAGGACACTGAAGCTTTCTTT. This translates into CASSATYGKDTEAFF.